The 19 T cell receptor beta chains below come from one sample, sequenced in a study of T cell responses to AZD1222 COVID-19 vaccine. Clones were sequenced by immunoSEQ multiplex PCR, and TCRdb holds only the in-frame ones, with some missing. The table shows 70,000 to 95,000 clones, with around 90% occurring only once. The material sequenced was peripheral blood, taken on day 0 of AZD1222 vaccination. The receptors originated from an adult in good health.

This CDR3 reads CASSLVASRREQYF. The DNA for the CDR3 is TGTGCCAGCAGTTTAGTCGCCAGTAGGCGCGAGCAGTACTTC. The chain couples TRBV27 to TRBJ2-7; the D is unclear. Trimming removed 2 bases at V and 6 bases at J, with 14 bases between. The CDR3 totals 14 residues. Germline V CDR1 and CDR2: MNHEY, SMNVEV (reference sequence).

The V and J genes are TRBV11-3 and TRBJ2-1, with 7 bases that match TRBD2. J was trimmed by 6 bases and V by 0 bases; bases with no gene match: 5. The CDR3 length is 15 residues. From germline, CDR1 is SGHNT and CDR2 YENEEA. The DNA of the CDR3 is TGTGCCAGCAGCTTAGATGCGCCTAGCGGCAATGAGCAGTTCTTC. It specifies CASSLDAPSGNEQFF.

The V gene is TRBV3-1 (or the pseudogene TRBV3-2), the J gene TRBJ2-5, with a tentative D call TRBD2 (5 bases). V was pared by 0 bases and J by 0 bases, with 11 bases between. CDR1 is LGHDT, CDR2 YNNKEL, per germline (reference sequence). The CDR3 is 16 amino acids. The CDR3 protein is CASSQDVGVDQETQYF. Here the CDR3 DNA reads TGTGCCAGCAGCCAAGATGTGGGAGTGGACCAAGAGACCCAGTACTTC.

The chain joins TRBV7-9 to TRBJ2-2, with D possibly matching TRBD1 (6 bases). The CDR3 loop spans 15 amino acids. Trimming removed 1 base from V and 1 base from J, with 7 bases in between. Germline V CDR1 and CDR2: SEHNR, FQNEAQ (reference sequence). The CDR3 DNA follows: TGTGCCAGCAGCTTAGGGACAGTGAACACCGGGGAGCTGTTTTTT. Amino acid sequence: CASSLGTVNTGELFF.

Details on this clone: A read error may produce the germline difference seen at one junction end. The chain joins TRBV30 to TRBJ2-7; 7 positions agree with TRBD2. The CDR3 contains 14 residues. The germline gives CDR1 GTSNPN, CDR2 SVGIG (reference sequence). In DNA form, the CDR3 reads TGTGCCTGGAGTGTCCTGACTAGCTCCAACGAGCAGTACTTC. This translates into CAWSVLTSSNEQYF.

V and J are TRBV6-5 and TRBJ1-2; 11 nucleotides line up with TRBD1. The germline V gene encodes CDR1 MNHEY and CDR2 SVGAGI. This CDR3 spans 16 amino acids. The trim removed 2 bases at V and 4 bases at J, leaving 6 bases unmatched. The CDR3 DNA is TGTGCCAGCAGTTACCGAGGGGGACAGGGGGGCTATGGCTACACCTTC. This gives the protein CASSYRGGQGGYGYTF.

CDR3: CASSLGGLYNEQFF. The CDR3 DNA sequence: TGTGCCAGCAGCCTTGGTGGCCTCTACAATGAGCAGTTCTTC. This chain links TRBV11-2 with TRBJ2-1; D is ambiguous. The CDR3 length is 14 residues. The germline V and J ends were trimmed by 5 bases and 3 bases, with 11 bases remaining between them. Germline V gene data show CDR1 as SGHAT and CDR2 as FQNNGV.

V usage is TRBV7-9 and J usage is TRBJ1-4; no definite D call. The CDR3 is made up of 15 amino acids. The germline V and J ends were trimmed by 1 base and 8 bases, with 14 bases remaining between them. CDR1 and CDR2 from the germline V gene are SEHNR and FQNEAQ (reference sequence). This chain's CDR3 is CASSLVAGVEEKLFF. The DNA for the CDR3 is TGTGCCAGCAGCTTAGTGGCCGGGGTTGAAGAAAAACTGTTTTTT.

This clone was seen only a few times. The chain is built from TRBV20-1 and TRBJ2-1; TRBD2 is a possible D gene (6 bases). The V gene's germline CDR1 is DFQATT and CDR2 SNEGSKA (reference sequence). Deletions cut 3 bases from V and 2 bases from J, with 11 bases between. The CDR3 extends over 14 amino acids. The CDR3 sequence is CSASIQRAYNEQFF. CDR3 nucleotide sequence: TGCAGTGCTAGTATCCAGCGGGCCTACAATGAGCAGTTCTTC.

This clone has a single count. The chain recombines TRBV7-9 with TRBJ2-1, with 11 bases lining up with TRBD2. CDR3 length equals 15 residues. V gave up 0 bases and J gave up 6 bases; unmatched junction bases: 1. Germline assignment: CDR1 SEHNR and CDR2 FQNEAQ (reference sequence). The CDR3 coding sequence is TGTGCCAGCAGCTTAGCTAGCGGGAGGGTCAATGAGCAGTTCTTC. Encoded protein: CASSLASGRVNEQFF. Full variable domain (missing parts from reference TRBV7-9 and TRBJ2-1): DTGVSQNPRHKITKRGQNVTFRCDPISEHNRLYWYRQTLGQGPEFLTYFQNEAQLEKSRLLSDRFSAERPKGSFSTLEIQRTEQGDSAMYLCASSLASGRVNEQFFGPGTRLTVL.

The rearrangement joins TRBV12-5 to TRBJ1-2, with D possibly matching TRBD1 (6 bases). Trimming took off 4 bases at V and 0 bases at J, with 15 bases between the two ends. Germline V lookup: CDR1 LGHNT, CDR2 FRNRAP. The CDR3 sequence is 16 residues long. The CDR3 here is CASGSETGLTNYGYTF. The CDR3, as DNA: TGTGCTAGTGGTTCGGAGACAGGCCTAACTAACTATGGCTACACCTTC.

The rearrangement links TRBV5-1 to TRBJ1-3, with D unclear. Per the germline V gene, CDR1 is SGHRS and CDR2 is YFSETQ. This CDR3 has 15 residues. Trimming stripped 0 bases from V and 2 bases from J, with 9 bases between. CDR3 DNA sequence: TGCGCCAGCAGCTTGGCGGGTACGACTGGAAACACCATATATTTT. Protein product: CASSLAGTTGNTIYF.

This CDR3 reads CASSPERGRLLGYTF. The CDR3 DNA is TGTGCCAGCAGCCCCGAACGTGGCAGGCTTTTGGGCTACACCTTC. This chain joins TRBV5-4 and TRBJ1-2; D gene uncertain. V lost 4 bases, J lost 8 bases, and 21 bases lay in between. Germline assignment: CDR1 SGHNT and CDR2 YYREEE (reference sequence). The CDR3 has 15 amino acids.

This rearrangement joins TRBV10-3 to TRBJ2-7; weak D call: TRBD2 (5 bases). Between the trimmed V and J ends, which lost 1 base and 3 bases, there was a span of 16 bases. Germline V gene sequence: CDR1 ENHRY, CDR2 SYGVKD. CDR3 length: 16 residues. The CDR3 is CAISEFGRGFGYEQYF. DNA for the CDR3: TGTGCCATCAGTGAGTTTGGTAGAGGGTTCGGCTACGAGCAGTACTTC.

In its sample, this clone was seen once. This chain uses TRBV19 with TRBJ1-4; a weak D match, TRBD1 (5 bases). V lost 7 bases and J 8 bases, leaving 20 bases between the germline ends. Germline CDR1 LNHDA, CDR2 SQIVND (reference sequence). This CDR3 contains 15 residues. In nucleotides, the CDR3 is TGTGCCAGTACGCGAGGGGCGAAACAGGTGGAAAAACTGTTTTTT. This encodes CASTRGAKQVEKLFF.

This clone was seen once. This chain connects TRBV23-1 to TRBJ2-3; TRBD2 is a possible D gene (5 bases). TRBV23-1 is noted as an ORF with a role that remains uncertain. The germline V and J ends were trimmed by 6 bases and 3 bases, with 13 bases remaining between them. The CDR3 loop spans 14 amino acids. CDR3 loop: CASRLVLPTDTQYF. CDR3 nucleotide sequence: TGCGCCAGCAGACTAGTCTTACCTACAGATACGCAGTATTTT.

This clone was found once. CDR3 loop: CASSRAAGDGEKLFF. The CDR3 coding sequence is TGTGCCAGCAGCCGAGCCGCCGGGGATGGTGAAAAACTGTTTTTT. The chain carries TRBV7-8 and TRBJ1-4; D unclear. This CDR3 region has 15 residues. Germline lookup yields CDR1 SGHVS and CDR2 FQNEAQ. V lost 5 bases and J 7 bases, leaving 17 bases between the germline ends.

This rearrangement joins TRBV20-1 to TRBJ2-7; the match to TRBD2 covers 9 bases. This CDR3 has 14 residues. In germline, CDR1 is DFQATT, CDR2 SNEGSKA (reference sequence). Losses at the gene ends were 3 bases for V and 4 bases for J; bases not matched to a gene: 7. The CDR3, as DNA: TGCAGTGCTAGTTCGCGCGGGAGGGGGTACGAGCAGTACTTC. Translation gives CSASSRGRGYEQYF.

J is TRBJ2-1 and V is TRBV11-3; 11 bases align to TRBD1. Trimming took 2 bases from V and 5 from J; bases not matched to a gene: 5. The germline V gene has CDR1 SGHNT and CDR2 YENEEA. This CDR3 has 16 residues. As DNA, the CDR3 is TGTGCCAGCAGCTTAAGTGGACAGGGGGCACACAATGAGCAGTTCTTC. Protein sequence: CASSLSGQGAHNEQFF.